Each of the 5 T cell receptor beta chains below was sequenced from the same sample in a study of a mutant IDH1 vaccine in newly diagnosed glioma. These receptors are not linked to any known antigen. Data came from immunoSEQ multiplex PCR; TCRdb stores just in-frame clones and leaves some out. The sample holds roughly 50,000 clones, 76% seen once. Time point specified: week 47, end of study. The vaccine gave 300 ug of a 20-mer mutant IDH1 peptide subcutaneously per dose. The material was PBMCs, obtained from a glioma patient whose treatment included an IDH1 peptide vaccine. These receptor sequences come from a woman aged 40 to 50 with glioma. Some clones in this sample may be carry-over from other donors' samples.

V gene TRBV5-1 combines with J gene TRBJ1-6; 7 bases map to TRBD1. This CDR3 contains 16 residues. Germline-derived CDR1 and CDR2 are SGHRS and YFSETQ. The V segment lost 4 bases and the J segment 0 bases; nucleotides outside the gene matches: 4. The CDR3 DNA reads as TGCGCCAGCAGCCAACAGGGGTCCTCCTATAATTCACCCCTCCACTTT. This translates into CASSQQGSSYNSPLHF. Supplemented by reference TRBV5-1 and TRBJ1-6, the full variable domain reads KAGVTQTPRYLIKTRGQQVTLSCSPISGHRSVSWYQQTPGQGLQFLFEYFSETQRNKGNFPGRFSGRQFSNSRSEMNVSTLELGDSALYLCASSQQGSSYNSPLHFGNGTRLTVT.

About this clone itself: The junction departs from germline at one end; a sequencing error may be responsible. The J gene is TRBJ1-5, the V gene TRBV6-1, with 7 bases lining up with TRBD1. Germline CDR1 reads MNHNS; CDR2 reads SASEGT. The CDR3 loop spans 15 amino acids. The CDR3 DNA reads TGTACCAGCGCACCCGGGGGACAGATAATTCGGCCCCAGCATTTT. It translates to CTSAPGGQIIRPQHF.

This rearrangement joins TRBV30 to TRBJ2-1; 13 bases agree with TRBD2. Germline CDR1 and CDR2: GTSNPN and SVGIG (reference sequence). After removal of 5 bases from V and 7 bases from J, the junction contained 5 bases not matched to a gene. This CDR3 spans 14 amino acids. CDR3 residues: CAWATSGGINEQFF. For the CDR3, the DNA is TGTGCCTGGGCGACTAGCGGGGGGATAAATGAGCAGTTCTTC. Based on the CDR3 plus reference TRBV30 and TRBJ2-1, the full variable domain is SQTIHQWPATLVQPVGSPLSLECTVEGTSNPNLYWYRQAAGRGLQLLFYSVGIGQISSEVPQNLSASRPQDRQFILSSKKLLLSDSGFYLCAWATSGGINEQFFGPGTRLTVL.

This clone has only a few counts. The chain uses TRBV6-6 and TRBJ1-5; D might be TRBD1 (6 bases). The CDR3 has 15 amino acids. Trimming took 0 bases from V and 5 from J, leaving 11 bases between them. Germline V gives CDR1 MNHNY, CDR2 SVGAGI (reference sequence). CDR3 in DNA: TGTGCCAGCAGTTACTCGAGACAGGCCGATCAGCCCCAGCATTTT. Its translation is CASSYSRQADQPQHF.

The chain links TRBV19 to TRBJ1-5, with a weak D call TRBD1 (5 bases). CDR1 is LNHDA and CDR2 is SQIVND in the germline V gene (reference sequence). V was clipped by 5 bases and J by 6 bases, with 20 bases between them. The CDR3 is made up of 16 amino acids. The CDR3 protein is CASSAQGGGFAQPQHF. Here the CDR3 DNA reads TGTGCCAGTAGTGCCCAGGGTGGCGGGTTTGCTCAGCCCCAGCATTTT.